This T cell receptor (beta chain) was found in a study of glioma-infiltrating T cells after dendritic cell vaccination. Study-level information: Samples are from glioblastoma patients in Phase I and II dendritic cell vaccine trials.

V was clipped by 7 bases and J by 4 bases, with 7 bases between them. CDR3 length: 11 residues. Germline CDR1 and CDR2: LNHDA and SQIVND (reference sequence). Described time point: after dendritic cell vaccination, including at tumor progression/relapse. None of the glioblastoma patients had an isocitrate dehydrogenase mutation. Here immunoSEQ multiplex PCR was the method, and the copy in TCRdb shows in-frame clones only, minus some. Altogether 70,000 to 100,000 clones are present, around 83% being singletons, with the ten largest covering under 7%. The sequencing here drew on blood, taken after dendritic cell vaccination. The chain couples TRBV19 to TRBJ1-1; TRBD1 is a possible D gene (6 bases). The sequence came from a human donor with glioblastoma. The CDR3 here is CASTGATEAFF. The CDR3 nucleotides read TGTGCCAGTACAGGGGCCACTGAAGCTTTCTTT.